The T cell receptor (beta chain) described here comes from a study of neoadjuvant anti-PD-1 for oral cavity cancer. Study-level results: Each response group had just three patients in TCR analyses.

Measured with immunoSEQ multiplex PCR; TCRdb has only the in-frame clones, and not every one. The table has over 65,000 clones, around 84% seen once; the top ten hold approximately 3.6%. In regard to this clone: What it binds is not known.

V lost 0 bases and J 2 bases, leaving 14 bases between the germline ends. CDR1 is LGHNA, CDR2 YNFKEQ, per germline. The CDR3 runs to 16 residues. Time point of the sample: after neoadjuvant nivolumab, at surgical resection. Source: PBMCs, taken after nivolumab (anti-PD-1) treatment. This TCR was sampled from a person aged 40 to 85 with oral cavity squamous cell carcinoma. The chain is built from TRBV4-2 and TRBJ2-7; D uncertain. CDR3 protein: CASSQDKEVRAYEQYF. For the CDR3, the DNA is TGTGCCAGCAGCCAAGATAAAGAGGTTAGGGCCTACGAGCAGTACTTC.